This TCR beta chain is from a study of cytomegalovirus exposure and HLA in healthy donors. Unrecorded immune exposures were likely, despite nominal health at sampling. V was pared by 1 base and J by 0 bases, with 6 bases of the junction left unmatched. The germline CDR1 and CDR2 sequences are LGHNA and YSLEER. The CDR3 has 17 amino acids. The PCR had 60 Vbeta and 13 Jbeta primers. TCRdb's table, derived via immunoSEQ multiplex PCR, lists solely in-frame clones and lacks some. The top ten hold 6% to 8.5% of the sample, which has roughly 140,000 clones, just under 65% seen once. Sequenced: PBMCs. The TCR comes from a woman aged 60 to 75 in good health and CMV-seropositive. The chain links TRBV4-3 to TRBJ2-1, with 7 bases aligning to TRBD2. In DNA, the CDR3 is TGCGCCAGCAGCCAAGGGGGGGAGGGGTACTCCTACAATGAGCAGTTCTTC. Residues: CASSQGGEGYSYNEQFF.